This entry lists 21 T cell receptor beta chains sequenced from one sample in a study of glioma-infiltrating T cells after dendritic cell vaccination. The method was immunoSEQ multiplex PCR; TCRdb's version includes in-frame clones alone and lacks a portion of them. This table has approximately 82,000 clones, 70% to 90% appearing once. This material consisted of blood, taken before dendritic cell vaccination. Receptor source: a human donor with glioblastoma.

This chain connects TRBV7-8 to TRBJ2-6; D is ambiguous. From germline, CDR1 is SGHVS and CDR2 FQNEAQ. Trimming removed 11 bases from V and 0 bases from J, with 11 bases in between. The CDR3 is 14 amino acids. The CDR3 is CAAQALSGANVLTF. CDR3 DNA: TGTGCCGCCCAGGCTCTCTCTGGGGCCAACGTCCTGACTTTC.

The genes are TRBV11-2 and TRBJ2-1, with 10 bases fitting TRBD2. V shed 5 bases, J shed 4 bases, and the junction held 8 bases outside the gene matches. The germline gives CDR1 SGHAT, CDR2 FQNNGV. This CDR3 is built from 16 residues. The CDR3 spells CASSGLGSGRYNEQFF. CDR3 in DNA: TGTGCCAGCAGCGGCCTGGGTAGCGGGAGGTACAATGAGCAGTTCTTC.

The chain couples TRBV2 to TRBJ2-7, with D tentatively TRBD2 (5 bases). V was trimmed by 4 bases and J by 0 bases, leaving 7 bases between them. Germline CDR1 is SNHLY and CDR2 is FYNNEI. The CDR3 is 13 amino acids. CDR3 residues: CASSVGSSYEQYF. The CDR3 DNA follows: TGTGCCAGCAGTGTTGGGAGCTCCTACGAGCAGTACTTC.

This clone was detected once. The chain's CDR3 is CASSPGEGRWGYTF. CDR3 DNA: TGTGCCAGCAGCCCCGGGGAGGGGCGTTGGGGCTACACCTTC. The chain combines TRBV27 with TRBJ1-2; D is possibly TRBD1 (5 bases). There are 14 residues in the CDR3. Germline CDR1 is MNHEY and CDR2 is SMNVEV (reference sequence). V shed 6 bases and J shed 8 bases, with 19 bases lying between them.

The chain combines TRBV6-5 with TRBJ1-5, with D uncertain. Trimming removed 5 bases from V and 2 bases from J, with 7 bases in between. CDR1 MNHEY and CDR2 SVGAGI come from the germline V gene. CDR3 length: 13 residues. CDR3 amino acids: CASSPRGNQPQHF. The DNA for the CDR3 is TGTGCCAGCAGTCCGCGGGGCAATCAGCCCCAGCATTTT.

Written as DNA, the CDR3 is TGTGCCAGCAGGGGGCCCGGCACAGATACGCAGTATTTT. Protein sequence: CASRGPGTDTQYF. This chain joins TRBV6-1 and TRBJ2-3; D perhaps matches TRBD1 (5 bases). V was clipped by 6 bases and J by 1 base, with 8 bases between them. This CDR3 contains 13 residues. Germline V lookup: CDR1 MNHNS, CDR2 SASEGT.

The chain carries TRBV11-3 and TRBJ2-1; 8 bases align to TRBD2. This CDR3 has 15 amino acids. J gave up 0 bases and V 6 bases, and 4 bases lay outside the gene matches. Looked up from germline, CDR1 is SGHNT and CDR2 is YENEEA. The CDR3 DNA reads as TGTGCCAGCAGTCTCCTAGCGGGCTCCTACAATGAGCAGTTCTTC. Amino acids: CASSLLAGSYNEQFF.

The chain is built from TRBV11-3 and TRBJ2-1; 8 nucleotides agree with TRBD2. Germline V gene lookup returns CDR1 SGHNT and CDR2 YENEEA. With 5 bases clipped from V and 1 base from J, the junction kept 7 bases outside the gene matches. The CDR3 spans 16 residues. CDR3 in amino acids: CASSPNSGISYNEQFF. In DNA form, the CDR3 reads TGTGCCAGCAGCCCAAATAGCGGGATTTCCTACAATGAGCAGTTCTTC.

The chain links TRBV9 to TRBJ2-5, with TRBD2 matching over 8 bases. The CDR3 has 16 amino acids. Germline loops: CDR1 SGDLS, CDR2 YYNGEE. The V segment lost 4 bases and the J segment 1 base; nucleotides outside the gene matches: 9. CDR3 region: CASSPWASGGQETQYF. CDR3 DNA: TGTGCCAGCAGCCCTTGGGCGAGCGGGGGCCAAGAGACCCAGTACTTC. The entire variable domain, with the rest obtained from reference TRBV9 and TRBJ2-5, is as follows: DSGVTQTPKHLITATGQRVTLRCSPRSGDLSVYWYQQSLDQGLQFLIQYYNGEERAKGNILERFSAQQFPDLHSELNLSSLELGDSALYFCASSPWASGGQETQYFGPGTRLLVL.

The chain uses TRBV27 and TRBJ1-5, with 11 bases fitting TRBD1. The CDR3 spans 15 residues. Trimming cost V 6 bases and J 5 bases; bases outside gene matches: 6. Per the germline V gene, CDR1 is MNHEY and CDR2 is SMNVEV (reference sequence). CDR3 nucleotide sequence: TGTGCCAGCAGGGGGACAGGGGGTCTATATCAGCCCCAGCATTTT. Translating gives CASRGTGGLYQPQHF.

The sample holds one count of this clone. The chain joins TRBV7-9 to TRBJ1-1; 8 nucleotides line up with TRBD1. The ends lost 2 bases at V and 4 bases at J; junction bases unmatched: 3. CDR1 and CDR2 from the germline V gene are SEHNR and FQNEAQ (reference sequence). The CDR3 has 14 amino acids. Written as DNA, the CDR3 is TGTGCCAGCAGCTTACAGGGGGCGGTCACTGAAGCTTTCTTT. The encoded protein is CASSLQGAVTEAFF.

The sample holds one count of this clone. V gene TRBV6-1 combines with J gene TRBJ2-1, with 10 bases identical to TRBD2. The V gene end was trimmed by 5 bases and the J gene end by 4 bases; junction bases not matched to a gene: 5. The length of the CDR3 is 15 residues. Looked up from germline, CDR1 is MNHNS and CDR2 is SASEGT. The CDR3 region has the DNA TGTGCCAGCAGTAGGACTAGCGGAGCGTACAATGAGCAGTTCTTC. Its protein product is CASSRTSGAYNEQFF.

Of note for this clone: One junction end does not reproduce the germline sequence, and a read error may be involved. The chain couples TRBV7-7 to TRBJ2-2, with 13 bases identical to TRBD2. Germline CDR1 is SSHAT and CDR2 is FNYEAQ (reference sequence). The CDR3 sequence is 17 residues long. The CDR3 DNA is TGTGCTAGCAGCGGAACGGGACTAGCGGGGTCCACCGGGGAGCTGTTTTTT. It specifies CASSGTGLAGSTGELFF.

This chain joins TRBV9 and TRBJ1-2; D possibly corresponds to TRBD1 (6 bases). With 0 bases removed from V and 8 bases from J, the gap between germline ends came to 14 bases. The germline gives CDR1 SGDLS, CDR2 YYNGEE. The CDR3 is 14 residues long. The CDR3 sequence: CASSVDTGTGGYTF. As DNA, the CDR3 is TGTGCCAGCAGCGTAGACACAGGGACGGGCGGCTACACCTTC.

To note about this clone: Other nucleotide sequences from this sample produce the same CDR3. This sequence joins TRBV6-1 and TRBJ1-6; TRBD1 might be the D (5 bases). Trimming stripped 6 bases from V and 8 bases from J, with 17 bases between. Germline CDR1 MNHNS, CDR2 SASEGT. The CDR3 is 15 amino acids. This CDR3 is CASSILAGGDSPLHF. CDR3 sequence (DNA): TGTGCCAGCAGCATACTGGCGGGGGGGGATTCACCCCTCCACTTT.

The V call is TRBV9, the J call TRBJ2-3; 11 positions match TRBD2. The CDR3 extends over 13 amino acids. The germline V gene has CDR1 SGDLS and CDR2 YYNGEE. Here the CDR3 DNA reads TGTGCAGTAGCGGGAGGGCCCACAGATACGCAGTATTTT. Its protein is CAVAGGPTDTQYF.

This CDR3 is CASSRVIRGGNQPQHF. CDR3 coding DNA: TGTGCCAGCAGCCGTGTAATACGGGGGGGCAATCAGCCCCAGCATTTT. V and J are TRBV7-8 and TRBJ1-5, with D perhaps TRBD1 (5 bases). Germline V CDR1 and CDR2: SGHVS, FQNEAQ. CDR3 length: 16 residues. The germline V and J ends were trimmed by 5 bases and 2 bases, with 16 bases remaining between them.

The CDR3 is CASRREGNEKLFF. DNA of the CDR3: TGTGCCAGTAGGCGGGAGGGTAACGAAAAACTGTTTTTT. The V call is TRBV19, the J call TRBJ1-4; D remains ambiguous. Trimming removed 6 bases at V and 8 bases at J, with 13 bases between. The CDR3 spans 13 residues. Germline-derived CDR1 and CDR2 are LNHDA and SQIVND (reference sequence). Full variable domain (missing parts from reference TRBV19 and TRBJ1-4): DGGITQSPKYLFRKEGQNVTLSCEQNLNHDAMYWYRQDPGQGLRLIYYSQIVNDFQKGDIAEGYSVSREKKESFPLTVTSAQKNPTAFYLCASRREGNEKLFFGSGTQLSVL.

This clone came up a few times. This chain uses TRBV6-1 with TRBJ1-5; 9 bases are shared with TRBD1. Germline CDR1 reads MNHNS; CDR2 reads SASEGT. The ends lost 9 bases at V and 3 bases at J; junction bases unmatched: 6. The CDR3 is 14 residues long. CDR3 amino acids: CASRDRVFNQPQHF. The CDR3 DNA sequence: TGTGCCAGTAGGGACAGGGTATTCAATCAGCCCCAGCATTTT.

This clone was counted once. The V and J genes are TRBV14 and TRBJ1-2; no firm D call. The CDR3 is 13 residues long. CDR1 is SGHDN, CDR2 FVKESK, per germline. V was cut by 2 bases and J by 8 bases, with 12 bases left in between. DNA for the CDR3: TGTGCCAGCAGCCAATATTCCGGGTCCGGCTACACCTTC. It is translated as CASSQYSGSGYTF.

This chain connects TRBV5-1 to TRBJ1-1, with D tentatively TRBD1 (5 bases). This CDR3 spans 14 amino acids. Looked up from germline, CDR1 is SGHRS and CDR2 is YFSETQ. V gave up 4 bases and J gave up 5 bases, with 15 bases separating them. CDR3 bases: TGCGCCAGCAGCGGATTACTCAGGGAAACTGAAGCTTTCTTT. Translating it yields CASSGLLRETEAFF.